A single T cell receptor beta chain is shown here with its context. Its antigen is not known. A 5'RACE template-switching step, the method used to make TCR cDNA, added a universal primer site and UMIs. TCRdb analysed the 5' RACE reads with MiXCR anew, one entry per CDR3 protein. The repertoire holds hundreds of thousands of distinct CDR3 sequences, with roughly an eighth as singletons. The sample belongs to a study of T cells after yellow fever vaccination. Turning to the study itself: Those fractions that held only low numbers of cells were prepared using the SMART-Seq v4 Ultra Low Input RNA kit. Study-level results: The secondary response peaked faster, at day 5 versus 15, but was weaker.

CDR1 is SGHTA and CDR2 is FQGNSA in the germline V gene. The germline V and J ends were trimmed by 2 bases and 7 bases, with 15 bases remaining between them. The CDR3 sequence is 14 residues long. Sequences were derived from PBMCs, sampled on the day of the yellow fever booster vaccination. V usage is TRBV7-2 and J usage is TRBJ2-7; possible D gene TRBD1, 6 bases. The TCR originated in a young man who received the YFV17D yellow fever vaccine. The CDR3 reads CASSLNRAGWEQYF. CDR3 bases: TGTGCCAGCAGCTTAAACAGGGCTGGATGGGAGCAGTACTTC.